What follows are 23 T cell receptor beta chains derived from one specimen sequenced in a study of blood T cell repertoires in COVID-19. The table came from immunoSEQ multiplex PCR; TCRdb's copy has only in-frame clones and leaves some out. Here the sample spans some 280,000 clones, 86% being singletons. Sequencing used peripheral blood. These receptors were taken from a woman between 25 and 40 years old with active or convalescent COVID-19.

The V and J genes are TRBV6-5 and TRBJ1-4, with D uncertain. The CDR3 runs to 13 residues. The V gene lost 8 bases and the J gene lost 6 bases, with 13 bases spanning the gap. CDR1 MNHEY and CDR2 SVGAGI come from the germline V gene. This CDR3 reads CASGRGLDEKLFF. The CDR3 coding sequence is TGTGCCAGCGGTAGAGGGCTCGATGAAAAACTGTTTTTT.

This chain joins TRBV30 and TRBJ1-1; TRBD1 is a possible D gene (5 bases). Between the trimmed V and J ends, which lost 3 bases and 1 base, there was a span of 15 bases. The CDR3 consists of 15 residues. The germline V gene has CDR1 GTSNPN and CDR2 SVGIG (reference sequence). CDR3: CAWRDPSTGNTEAFF. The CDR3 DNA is TGTGCCTGGAGGGACCCCTCCACAGGGAACACTGAAGCTTTCTTT.

CDR3 sequence: CASSLSGGYTEAFF. In DNA, the CDR3 is TGTGCCAGCAGCTTAAGTGGAGGGTACACTGAAGCTTTCTTT. The chain employs TRBV7-3 and TRBJ1-1; D remains ambiguous. The CDR3 is 14 amino acids. V was clipped by 1 base and J by 3 bases, with 9 bases between them. Germline assignment: CDR1 SGHTA and CDR2 FQGTGA.

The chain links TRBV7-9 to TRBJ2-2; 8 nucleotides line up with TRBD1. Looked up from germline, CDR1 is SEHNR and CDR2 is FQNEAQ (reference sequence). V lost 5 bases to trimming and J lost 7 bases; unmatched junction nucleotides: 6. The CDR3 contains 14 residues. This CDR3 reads CASSPRGQIGELFF. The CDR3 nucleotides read TGTGCCAGCAGCCCCAGGGGGCAGATCGGGGAGCTGTTTTTT.

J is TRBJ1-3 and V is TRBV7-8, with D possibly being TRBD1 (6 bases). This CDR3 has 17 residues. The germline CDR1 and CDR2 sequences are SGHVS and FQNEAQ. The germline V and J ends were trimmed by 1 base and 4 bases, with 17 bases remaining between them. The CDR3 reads CASSLVSRGLSGNTIYF. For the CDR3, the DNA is TGTGCCAGCAGCTTAGTATCTAGGGGGTTGTCGGGAAACACCATATATTTT.

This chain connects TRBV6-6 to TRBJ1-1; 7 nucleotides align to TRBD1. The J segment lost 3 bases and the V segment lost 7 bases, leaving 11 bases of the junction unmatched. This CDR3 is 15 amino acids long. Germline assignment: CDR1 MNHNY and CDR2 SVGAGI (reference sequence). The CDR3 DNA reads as TGTGCCAGCATCTACTTGACAGGGACGGACACTGAAGCTTTCTTT. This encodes CASIYLTGTDTEAFF.

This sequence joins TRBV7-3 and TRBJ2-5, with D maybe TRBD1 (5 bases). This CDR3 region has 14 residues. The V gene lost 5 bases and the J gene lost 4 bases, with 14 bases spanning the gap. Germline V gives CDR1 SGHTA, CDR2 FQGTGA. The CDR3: CASSPGPPPETQYF. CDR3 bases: TGTGCCAGCAGCCCAGGGCCTCCGCCAGAGACCCAGTACTTC.

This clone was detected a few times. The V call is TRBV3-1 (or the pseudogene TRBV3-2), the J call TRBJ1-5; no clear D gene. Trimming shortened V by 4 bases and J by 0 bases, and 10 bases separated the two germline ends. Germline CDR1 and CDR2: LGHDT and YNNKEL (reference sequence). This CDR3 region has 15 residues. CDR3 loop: CASSPTRNSNQPQHF. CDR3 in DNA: TGTGCCAGCAGCCCGACACGAAATAGCAATCAGCCCCAGCATTTT.

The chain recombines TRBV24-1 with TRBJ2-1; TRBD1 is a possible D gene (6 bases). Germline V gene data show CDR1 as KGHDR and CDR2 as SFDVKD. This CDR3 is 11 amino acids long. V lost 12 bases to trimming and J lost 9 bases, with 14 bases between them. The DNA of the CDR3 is TGTGCCGTAGGAAGGGGGATTGAGCAGTTCTTC. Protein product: CAVGRGIEQFF.

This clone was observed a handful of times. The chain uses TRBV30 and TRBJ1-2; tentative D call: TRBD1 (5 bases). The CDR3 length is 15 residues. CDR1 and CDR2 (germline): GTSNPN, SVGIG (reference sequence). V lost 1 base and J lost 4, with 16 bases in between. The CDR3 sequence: CAWSGGGAIIYGYTF. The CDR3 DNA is TGTGCCTGGAGTGGGGGCGGGGCCATTATCTATGGCTACACCTTC.

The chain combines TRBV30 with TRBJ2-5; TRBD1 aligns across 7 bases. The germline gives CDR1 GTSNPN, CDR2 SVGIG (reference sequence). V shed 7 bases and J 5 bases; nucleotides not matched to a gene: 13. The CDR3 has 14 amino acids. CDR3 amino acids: CASRTPGGRETQYF. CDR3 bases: TGTGCCTCTCGGACCCCAGGGGGTAGGGAGACCCAGTACTTC.

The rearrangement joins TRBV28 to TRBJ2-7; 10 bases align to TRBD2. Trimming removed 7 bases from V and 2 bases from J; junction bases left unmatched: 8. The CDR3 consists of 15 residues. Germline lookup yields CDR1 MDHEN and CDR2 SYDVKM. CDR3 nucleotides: TGTGCCAGCACCCCTCTTAGCGGGGGGACCTACGAGCAGTACTTC. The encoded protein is CASTPLSGGTYEQYF.

CDR3 in DNA: TGTGCCAGCAGCCGGGACAGGCCGAAGAATAATTCACCCCTCCACTTT. Protein: CASSRDRPKNNSPLHF. The chain has TRBV7-2 and TRBJ1-6; 8 nucleotides line up with TRBD1. The J segment lost 5 bases and the V segment lost 5 bases, leaving 8 bases of the junction unmatched. Germline values: CDR1 SGHTA, CDR2 FQGNSA. CDR3 length: 16 amino acids.

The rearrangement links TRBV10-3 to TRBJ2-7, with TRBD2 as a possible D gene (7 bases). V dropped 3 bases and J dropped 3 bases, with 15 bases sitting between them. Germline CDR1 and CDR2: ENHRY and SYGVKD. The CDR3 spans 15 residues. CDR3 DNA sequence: TGTGCCATCAGTGATGGGGGGGCGGCTTTCTACGAGCAGTACTTC. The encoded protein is CAISDGGAAFYEQYF.

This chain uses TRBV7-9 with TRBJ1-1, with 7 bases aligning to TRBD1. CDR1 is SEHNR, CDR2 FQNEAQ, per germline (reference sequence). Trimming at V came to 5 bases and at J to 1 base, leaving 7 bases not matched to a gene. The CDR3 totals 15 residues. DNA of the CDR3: TGTGCCAGCAGCACCCGACAGGGAACGAACACTGAAGCTTTCTTT. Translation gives CASSTRQGTNTEAFF.

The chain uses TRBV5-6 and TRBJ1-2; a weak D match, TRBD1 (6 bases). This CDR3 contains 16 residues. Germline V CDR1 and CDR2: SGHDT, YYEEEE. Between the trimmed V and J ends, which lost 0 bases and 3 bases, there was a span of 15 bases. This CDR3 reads CASSLDPGHPYYGYTF. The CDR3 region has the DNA TGTGCCAGCAGCTTGGACCCGGGACACCCTTACTATGGCTACACCTTC. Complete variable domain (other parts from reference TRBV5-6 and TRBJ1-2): DAGVTQSPTHLIKTRGQQVTLRCSPKSGHDTVSWYQQALGQGPQFIFQYYEEEERQRGNFPDRFSGHQFPNYSSELNVNALLLGDSALYLCASSLDPGHPYYGYTFGSGTRLTVV.

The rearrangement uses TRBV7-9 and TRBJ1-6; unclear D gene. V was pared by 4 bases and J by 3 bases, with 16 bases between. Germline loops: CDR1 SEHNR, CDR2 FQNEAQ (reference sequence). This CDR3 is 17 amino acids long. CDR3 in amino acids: CASSSGDGGIYNSPLHF. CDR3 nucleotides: TGTGCCAGCAGCTCCGGGGATGGAGGAATCTATAATTCACCCCTCCACTTT.

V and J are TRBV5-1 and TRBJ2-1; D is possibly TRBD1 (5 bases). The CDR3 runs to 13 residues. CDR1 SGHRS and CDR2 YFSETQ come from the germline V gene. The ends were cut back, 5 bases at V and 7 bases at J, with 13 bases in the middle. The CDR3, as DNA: TGCGCCAGCAGGAAGGGGATGTCGAATGAGCAGTTCTTC. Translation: CASRKGMSNEQFF. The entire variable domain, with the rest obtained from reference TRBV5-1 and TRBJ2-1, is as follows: KAGVTQTPRYLIKTRGQQVTLSCSPISGHRSVSWYQQTPGQGLQFLFEYFSETQRNKGNFPGRFSGRQFSNSRSEMNVSTLELGDSALYLCASRKGMSNEQFFGPGTRLTVL.

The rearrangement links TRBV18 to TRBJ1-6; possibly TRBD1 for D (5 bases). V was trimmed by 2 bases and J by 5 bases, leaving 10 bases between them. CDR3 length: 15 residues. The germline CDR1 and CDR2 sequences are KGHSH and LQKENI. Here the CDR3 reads CASSPGGLHNSPLHF. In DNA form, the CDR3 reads TGTGCCAGCTCACCAGGGGGACTTCATAATTCACCCCTCCACTTT.

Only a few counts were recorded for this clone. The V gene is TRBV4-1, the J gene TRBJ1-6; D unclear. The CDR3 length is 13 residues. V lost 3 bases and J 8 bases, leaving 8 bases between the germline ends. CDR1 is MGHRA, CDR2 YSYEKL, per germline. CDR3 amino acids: CASSQREDSPLHF. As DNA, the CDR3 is TGCGCCAGCAGCCAGAGGGAGGATTCACCCCTCCACTTT.

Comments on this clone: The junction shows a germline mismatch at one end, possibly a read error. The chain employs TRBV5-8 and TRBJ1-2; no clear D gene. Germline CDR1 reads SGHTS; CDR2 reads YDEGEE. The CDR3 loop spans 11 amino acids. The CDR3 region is CASSLVMTILF. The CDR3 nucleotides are TGTGCCAGCAGCTTGGTGATGACTATCCTCTTC.

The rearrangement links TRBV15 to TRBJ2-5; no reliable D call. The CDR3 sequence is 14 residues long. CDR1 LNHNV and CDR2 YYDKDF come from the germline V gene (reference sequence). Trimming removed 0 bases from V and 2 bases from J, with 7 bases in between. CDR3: CATSRDVEQETQYF. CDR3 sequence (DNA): TGTGCCACCAGCAGAGATGTGGAGCAAGAGACCCAGTACTTC.

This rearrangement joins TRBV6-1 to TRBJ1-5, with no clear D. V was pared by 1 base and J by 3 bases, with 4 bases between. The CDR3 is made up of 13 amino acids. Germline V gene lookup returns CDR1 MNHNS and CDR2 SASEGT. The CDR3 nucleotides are TGTGCCAGCAGTGAAGGTCTCAATCAGCCCCAGCATTTT. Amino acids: CASSEGLNQPQHF.